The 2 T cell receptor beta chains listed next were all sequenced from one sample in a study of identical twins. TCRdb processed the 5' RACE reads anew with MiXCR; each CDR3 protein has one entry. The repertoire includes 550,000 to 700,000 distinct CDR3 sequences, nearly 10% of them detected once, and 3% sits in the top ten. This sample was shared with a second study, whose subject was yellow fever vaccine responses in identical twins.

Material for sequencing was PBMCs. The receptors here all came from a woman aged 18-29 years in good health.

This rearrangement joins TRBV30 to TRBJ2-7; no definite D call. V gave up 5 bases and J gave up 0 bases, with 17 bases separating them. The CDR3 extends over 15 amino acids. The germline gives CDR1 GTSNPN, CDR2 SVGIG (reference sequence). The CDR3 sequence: CAWGLRQVSSYEQYF. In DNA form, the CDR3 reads TGTGCCTGGGGGCTCCGGCAGGTAAGCTCCTACGAGCAGTACTTC. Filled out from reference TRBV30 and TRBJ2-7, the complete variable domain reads SQTIHQWPATLVQPVGSPLSLECTVEGTSNPNLYWYRQAAGRGLQLLFYSVGIGQISSEVPQNLSASRPQDRQFILSSKKLLLSDSGFYLCAWGLRQVSSYEQYFGPGTRLTVT.

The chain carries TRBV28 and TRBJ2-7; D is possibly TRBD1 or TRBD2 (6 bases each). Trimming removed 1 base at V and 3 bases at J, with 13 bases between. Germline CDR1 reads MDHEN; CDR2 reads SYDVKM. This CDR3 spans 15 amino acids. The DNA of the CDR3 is TGTGCCAGCAGTTTATTATCAGGGGAGGTCTACGAGCAGTACTTC. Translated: CASSLLSGEVYEQYF.